These T cell receptor beta chains were read from a single sample in a study of CD8 T cells in ankylosing spondylitis. TCRdb itself ran the 5' RACE reads through MiXCR, one entry per CDR3 protein. The repertoire consists of roughly 180,000 distinct CDR3 sequences, with approximately 9% occurring once and the leading ten covering about 14%. Sequenced sample: blood, either unsorted or a sorted T cell fraction (not recorded which). The receptors derive from a female donor with ankylosing spondylitis or in good health (not recorded which). Both conserved end residues are part of each CDR3. D genes are given only for firm matches. Clone size appears in some rows only: once, few, many, or a class for an expanded clone.

d_call j_call v_call clone_size cdr3_aa cdr3_nt
TRBD1 TRBJ1-4 TRBV6-5 few CASSYLDRVGEKLFF TGTGCCAGCAGTTACCTGGACAGGGTTGGAGAAAAACTGTTTTTT
NA TRBJ1-2 TRBV29-1 many CSVVGVGQGYTF TGCAGCGTTGTCGGGGTTGGGCAAGGCTACACCTTC
NA TRBJ1-1 TRBV4-2 NA CASSQSGGTEAFF TGTGCCAGCAGCCAATCGGGAGGCACTGAAGCTTTCTTT
NA TRBJ2-3 TRBV7-8 few CASSLAQVITDTQYF TGTGCCAGCAGCTTAGCGCAGGTGATCACAGATACGCAGTATTTT
TRBD1 TRBJ1-5 TRBV2 few CASSGQGGQPQHF TGTGCCAGCTCGGGACAGGGAGGTCAGCCCCAGCATTTT
NA TRBJ2-1 TRBV4-2 NA CASSQEEARIDNEQFF TGTGCCAGCAGCCAAGAGGAGGCGCGGATTGACAATGAGCAGTTCTTC
NA TRBJ2-1 TRBV4-2 NA CASSQDSQSNEQFF TGTGCCAGCAGCCAAGATAGTCAGAGCAATGAGCAGTTCTTC
NA TRBJ2-7 TRBV7-9 once CASSSDLSYEQYF TGTGCCAGCAGCTCCGACTTGTCCTACGAGCAGTACTTC
TRBD1 TRBJ2-7 TRBV27 NA CASSPGQGFYEQYF TGTGCCAGCAGTCCGGGACAGGGGTTCTACGAGCAGTACTTC
TRBD1 TRBJ2-7 TRBV7-2 NA CASSAWDSLFYEQYF TGTGCCAGCAGCGCCTGGGACAGCCTTTTCTACGAGCAGTACTTC
TRBD2 TRBJ2-3 TRBV7-9 many CASSLGPAGVRDTQYF TGTGCCAGCAGCTTAGGCCCAGCGGGAGTGAGAGATACGCAGTATTTT
NA TRBJ1-2 TRBV6-2/TRBV6-3 NA CASGGGNYGYTF TGTGCCAGCGGCGGCGGGAATTATGGCTACACCTTC
TRBD1 TRBJ2-2 TRBV4-3 NA CASSQDRNRGDGELFF TGCGCCAGCAGCCAAGATAGAAACAGGGGGGACGGGGAGCTGTTTTTT
NA TRBJ2-7 TRBV5-1 many CASSLALYGTYEQYF TGCGCCAGCAGCTTGGCCTTGTACGGGACCTACGAGCAGTACTTC
NA TRBJ1-2 TRBV6-5 few CASSSARGYTF TGTGCCAGCAGTTCCGCGAGGGGCTACACCTTC
NA TRBJ2-5 TRBV5-4 few CASSLFGEETQYF TGTGCCAGCAGCTTGTTCGGGGAAGAGACCCAGTACTTC
TRBD2 TRBJ2-3 TRBV7-9 NA CASSTGTSGPTDTQYF TGTGCCAGCAGCACCGGGACTAGCGGTCCCACAGATACGCAGTATTTT